This T cell receptor beta chain stems from a study of cytomegalovirus exposure and HLA in healthy donors. General study points: A later analysis found most CMV-associated TCR beta chains apparently HLA-restricted. A missense variant in DCLRE1C was later tied to TCR beta V- and J-gene trimming.

With 60 Vbeta and 13 Jbeta primers, the PCR was carried out. The assay was immunoSEQ multiplex PCR, and TCRdb's table has in-frame clones only and misses some. The sample lists about 170,000 clones, approximately 77% seen once, with about 1.6% in the top ten. Germline V gene data show CDR1 as MNHEY and CDR2 as SVGAGI. This CDR3 is built from 14 residues. To note about this clone: Its antigen is not identified. The junction departs from germline at one end; a sequencing error may be responsible.

The J gene is TRBJ2-1, the V gene TRBV6-5; the match to TRBD2 covers 8 bases. What was sequenced was PBMCs. The sequence derives from a male donor in good health and CMV-seronegative. In DNA, the CDR3 is TGTGCCGGCAGAAGGGGAGCCTCGGGGGGGGAGCAGTTCTTC. This sequence encodes CAGRRGASGGEQFF.